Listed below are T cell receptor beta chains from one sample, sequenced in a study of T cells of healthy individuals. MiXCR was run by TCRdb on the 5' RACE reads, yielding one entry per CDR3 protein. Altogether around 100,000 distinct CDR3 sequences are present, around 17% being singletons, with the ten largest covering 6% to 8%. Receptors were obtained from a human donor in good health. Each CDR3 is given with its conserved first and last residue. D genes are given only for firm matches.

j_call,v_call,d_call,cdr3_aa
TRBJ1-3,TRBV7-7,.,CASSFGPSSSGNTIYF
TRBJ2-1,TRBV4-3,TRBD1,CASSPYRMQGARNEQFF
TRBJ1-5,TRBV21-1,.,CASLPPLAPGQGAHSNQPQHF
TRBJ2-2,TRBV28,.,CASTVWDTGELFF
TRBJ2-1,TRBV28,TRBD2,CASSPSGVNEQFF
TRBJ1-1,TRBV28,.,CASSPITEAFF
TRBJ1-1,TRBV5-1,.,CASSLWGNTEAFF
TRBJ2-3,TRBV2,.,CASSINIQDTQYF
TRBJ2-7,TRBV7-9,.,CASSSQRPGNEQYF
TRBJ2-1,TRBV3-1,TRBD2,CASSQELAGGNEQFF
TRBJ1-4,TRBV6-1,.,CVSSIQGDGEKLFF
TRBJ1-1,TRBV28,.,CASSLFHTEAFF
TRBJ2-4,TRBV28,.,CASSQGGQNIQYF
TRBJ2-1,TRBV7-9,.,CASSLAVSGGAVDEQFF
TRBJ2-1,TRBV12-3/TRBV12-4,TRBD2,CASSFGRSRSGGSSYNEQFF
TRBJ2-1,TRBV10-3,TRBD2,CAISPVGGGSGSSYNEQFF
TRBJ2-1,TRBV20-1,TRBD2,CSAREAGPYNEQFF
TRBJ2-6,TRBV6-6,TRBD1,CASRFRQGSLSGANVLTF
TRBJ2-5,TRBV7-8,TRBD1,CASSPRQGQETQYF
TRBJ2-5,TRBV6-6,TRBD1,CASSNSATGVGETQYF
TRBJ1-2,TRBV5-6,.,CASSLVGGGTGYTF
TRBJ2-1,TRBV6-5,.,CASNPTPSATSPSQFF